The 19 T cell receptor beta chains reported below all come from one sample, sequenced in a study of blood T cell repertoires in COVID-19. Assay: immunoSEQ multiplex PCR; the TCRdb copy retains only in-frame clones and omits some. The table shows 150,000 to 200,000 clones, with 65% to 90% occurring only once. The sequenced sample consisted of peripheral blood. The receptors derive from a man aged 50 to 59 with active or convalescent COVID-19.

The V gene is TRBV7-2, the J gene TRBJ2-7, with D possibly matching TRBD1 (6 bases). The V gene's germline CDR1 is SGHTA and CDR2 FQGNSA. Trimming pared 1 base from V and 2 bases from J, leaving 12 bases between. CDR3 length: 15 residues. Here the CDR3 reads CASSLGQVAAYEQYF. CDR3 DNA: TGTGCCAGCAGCTTAGGACAGGTGGCAGCCTACGAGCAGTACTTC.

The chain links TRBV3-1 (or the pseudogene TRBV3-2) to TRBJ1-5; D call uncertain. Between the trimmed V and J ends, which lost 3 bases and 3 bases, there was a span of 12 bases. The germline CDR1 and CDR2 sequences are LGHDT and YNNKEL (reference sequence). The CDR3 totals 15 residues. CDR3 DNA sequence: TGTGCCAGCAGCCAGTTATCAGGTTTCAATCAGCCCCAGCATTTT. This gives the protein CASSQLSGFNQPQHF.

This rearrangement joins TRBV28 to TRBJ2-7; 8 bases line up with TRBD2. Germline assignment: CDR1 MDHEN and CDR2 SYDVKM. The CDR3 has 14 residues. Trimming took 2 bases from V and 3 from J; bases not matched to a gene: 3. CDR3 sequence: CASSLLAGNYEQYF. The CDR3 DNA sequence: TGTGCCAGCAGTTTACTAGCGGGTAACTACGAGCAGTACTTC.

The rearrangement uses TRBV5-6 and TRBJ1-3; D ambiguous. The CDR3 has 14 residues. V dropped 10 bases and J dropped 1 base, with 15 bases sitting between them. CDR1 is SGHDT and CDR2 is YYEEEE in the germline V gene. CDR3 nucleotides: TGTGCCTCGTCGTTCCGGTCATCTGGAAACACCATATATTTT. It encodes CASSFRSSGNTIYF.

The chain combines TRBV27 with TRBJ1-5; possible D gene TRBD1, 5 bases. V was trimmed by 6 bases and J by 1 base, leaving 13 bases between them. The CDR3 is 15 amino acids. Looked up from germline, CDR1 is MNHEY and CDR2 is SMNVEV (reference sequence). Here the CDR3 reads CASRGGQKSNQPQHF. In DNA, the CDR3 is TGTGCCAGCAGAGGCGGACAAAAAAGCAATCAGCCCCAGCATTTT.

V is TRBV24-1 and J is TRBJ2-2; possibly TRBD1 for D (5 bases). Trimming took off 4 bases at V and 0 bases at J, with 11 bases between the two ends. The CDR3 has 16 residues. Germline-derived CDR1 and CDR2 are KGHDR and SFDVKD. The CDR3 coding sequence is TGTGCCACCAGTGACGCGACAGTTCCGAACACCGGGGAGCTGTTTTTT. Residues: CATSDATVPNTGELFF.

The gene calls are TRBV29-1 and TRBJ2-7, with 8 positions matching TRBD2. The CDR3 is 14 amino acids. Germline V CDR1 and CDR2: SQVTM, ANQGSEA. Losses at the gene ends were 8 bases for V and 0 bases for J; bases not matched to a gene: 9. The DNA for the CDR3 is TGCAGCTTCGGGAGGGGGGCCAGCTCCTACGAGCAGTACTTC. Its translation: CSFGRGASSYEQYF.

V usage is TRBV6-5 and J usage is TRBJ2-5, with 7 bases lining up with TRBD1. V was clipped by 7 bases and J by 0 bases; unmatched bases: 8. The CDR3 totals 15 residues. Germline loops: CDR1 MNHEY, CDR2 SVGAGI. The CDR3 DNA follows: TGTGCCAGCACCGTGGAAGGGACAGACCAAGAGACCCAGTACTTC. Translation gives CASTVEGTDQETQYF.

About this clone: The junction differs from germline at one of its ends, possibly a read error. Here the CDR3 reads CASGEDRGRTEAFF. CDR3 nucleotide sequence: TGTGCCAGCGGTGAAGACAGGGGGCGAACTGAAGCTTTCTTT. This chain links TRBV25-1 with TRBJ1-1, with 10 bases lining up with TRBD1. CDR1 MGHDK and CDR2 SYGVNS come from the germline V gene. This CDR3 comprises 14 residues.

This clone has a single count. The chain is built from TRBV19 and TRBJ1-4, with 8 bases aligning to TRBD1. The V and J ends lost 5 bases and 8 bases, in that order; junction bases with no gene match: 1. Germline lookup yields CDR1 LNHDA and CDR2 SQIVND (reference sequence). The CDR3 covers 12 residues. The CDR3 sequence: CASSSGGEKLFF. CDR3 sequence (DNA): TGTGCCAGTAGTTCAGGGGGCGAAAAACTGTTTTTT.

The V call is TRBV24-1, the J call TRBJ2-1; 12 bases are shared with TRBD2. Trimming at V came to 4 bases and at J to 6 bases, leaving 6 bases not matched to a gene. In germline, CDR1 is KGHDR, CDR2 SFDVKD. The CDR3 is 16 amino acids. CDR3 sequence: CATSDPTSGSINEQFF. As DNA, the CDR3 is TGTGCCACCAGTGACCCGACTAGCGGGAGTATCAATGAGCAGTTCTTC.

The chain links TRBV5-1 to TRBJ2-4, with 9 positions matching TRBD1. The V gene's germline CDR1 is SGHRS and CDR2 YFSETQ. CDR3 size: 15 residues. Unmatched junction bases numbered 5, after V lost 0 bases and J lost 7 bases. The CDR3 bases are TGCGCCAGCAGCTTGGAGTGGGGACAGGGTAACATTCAGTACTTC. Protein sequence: CASSLEWGQGNIQYF.

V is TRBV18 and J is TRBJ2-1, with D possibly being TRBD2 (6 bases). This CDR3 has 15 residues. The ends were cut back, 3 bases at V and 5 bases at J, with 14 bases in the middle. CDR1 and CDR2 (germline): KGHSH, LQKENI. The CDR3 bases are TGTGCCAGCTCACCCCAAGCGGGTGCGAACAATGAGCAGTTCTTC. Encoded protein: CASSPQAGANNEQFF. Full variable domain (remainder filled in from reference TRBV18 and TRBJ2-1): NAGVMQNPRHLVRRRGQEARLRCSPMKGHSHVYWYRQLPEEGLKFMVYLQKENIIDESGMPKERFSAEFPKEGPSILRIQQVVRGDSAAYFCASSPQAGANNEQFFGPGTRLTVL.

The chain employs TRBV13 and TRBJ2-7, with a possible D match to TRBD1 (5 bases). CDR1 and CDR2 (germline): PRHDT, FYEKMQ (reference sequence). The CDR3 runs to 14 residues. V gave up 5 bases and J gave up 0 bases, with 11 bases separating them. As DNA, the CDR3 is TGTGCCAGCAGCACGACAGAGGCCTCCTACGAGCAGTACTTC. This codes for CASSTTEASYEQYF.

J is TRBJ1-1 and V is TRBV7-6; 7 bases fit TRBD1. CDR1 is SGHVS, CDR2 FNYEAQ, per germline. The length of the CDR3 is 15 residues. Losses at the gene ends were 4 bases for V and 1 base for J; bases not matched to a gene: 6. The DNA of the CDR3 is TGTGCCAGCAGCTCGGGTTGGGACAGGAACACTGAAGCTTTCTTT. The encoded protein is CASSSGWDRNTEAFF.

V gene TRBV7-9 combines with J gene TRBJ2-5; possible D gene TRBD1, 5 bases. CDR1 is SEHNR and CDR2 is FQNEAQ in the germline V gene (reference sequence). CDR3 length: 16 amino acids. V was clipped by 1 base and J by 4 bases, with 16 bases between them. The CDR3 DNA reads TGTGCCAGCAGCTTAGGCTGGCAGGGCCGAATAGAGACCCAGTACTTC. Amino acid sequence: CASSLGWQGRIETQYF.

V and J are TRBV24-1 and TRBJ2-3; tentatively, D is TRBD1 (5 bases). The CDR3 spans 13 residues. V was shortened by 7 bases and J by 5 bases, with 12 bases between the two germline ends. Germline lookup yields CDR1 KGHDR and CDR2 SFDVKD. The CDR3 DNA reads TGTGCCACCAGAACAGGTTCTGGAGATACGCAGTATTTT. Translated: CATRTGSGDTQYF.

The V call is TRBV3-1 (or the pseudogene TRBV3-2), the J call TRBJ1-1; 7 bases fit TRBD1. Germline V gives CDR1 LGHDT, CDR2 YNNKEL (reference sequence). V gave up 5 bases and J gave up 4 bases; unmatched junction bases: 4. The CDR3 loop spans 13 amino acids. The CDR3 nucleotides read TGTGCCAGCAGCGGAGGGACAGCCACTGAAGCTTTCTTT. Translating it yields CASSGGTATEAFF.

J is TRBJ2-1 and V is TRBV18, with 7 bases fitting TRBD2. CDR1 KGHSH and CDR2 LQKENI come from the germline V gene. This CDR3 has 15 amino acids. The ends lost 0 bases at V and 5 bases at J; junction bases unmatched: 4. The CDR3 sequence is CASSPPGGGNNEQFF. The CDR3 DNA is TGTGCCAGCTCACCACCAGGCGGGGGAAACAATGAGCAGTTCTTC. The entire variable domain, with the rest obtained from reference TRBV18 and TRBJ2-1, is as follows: NAGVMQNPRHLVRRRGQEARLRCSPMKGHSHVYWYRQLPEEGLKFMVYLQKENIIDESGMPKERFSAEFPKEGPSILRIQQVVRGDSAAYFCASSPPGGGNNEQFFGPGTRLTVL.